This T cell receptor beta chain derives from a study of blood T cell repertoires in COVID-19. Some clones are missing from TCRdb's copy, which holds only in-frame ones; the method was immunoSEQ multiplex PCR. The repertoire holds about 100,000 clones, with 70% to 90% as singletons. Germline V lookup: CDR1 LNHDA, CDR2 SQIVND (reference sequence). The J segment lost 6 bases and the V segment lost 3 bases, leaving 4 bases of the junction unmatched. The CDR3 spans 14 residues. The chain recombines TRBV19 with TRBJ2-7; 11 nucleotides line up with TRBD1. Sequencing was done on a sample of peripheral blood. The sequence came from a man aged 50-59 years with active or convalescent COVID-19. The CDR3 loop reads CASSIGTGGLEQYF. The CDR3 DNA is TGTGCCAGTAGTATCGGGACAGGGGGGCTCGAGCAGTACTTC. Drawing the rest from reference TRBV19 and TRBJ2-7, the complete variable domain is DGGITQSPKYLFRKEGQNVTLSCEQNLNHDAMYWYRQDPGQGLRLIYYSQIVNDFQKGDIAEGYSVSREKKESFPLTVTSAQKNPTAFYLCASSIGTGGLEQYFGPGTRLTVT.